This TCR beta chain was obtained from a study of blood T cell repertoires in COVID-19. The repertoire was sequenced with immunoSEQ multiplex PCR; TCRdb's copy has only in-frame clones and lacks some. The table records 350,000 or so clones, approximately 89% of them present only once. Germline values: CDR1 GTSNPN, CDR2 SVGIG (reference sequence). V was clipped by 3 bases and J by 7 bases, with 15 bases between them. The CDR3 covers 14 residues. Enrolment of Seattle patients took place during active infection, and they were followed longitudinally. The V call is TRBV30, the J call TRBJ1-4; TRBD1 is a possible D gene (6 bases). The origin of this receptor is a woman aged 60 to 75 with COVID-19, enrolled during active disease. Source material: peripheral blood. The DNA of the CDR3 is TGTGCCTGGAGACCACAGGGTGTTGGTGAAAAACTGTTTTTT. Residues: CAWRPQGVGEKLFF.